These T cell receptor beta chains were read from a single sample in a study of PD-L1 blockade in urothelial cancer. Some clones are missing from TCRdb's copy, which holds only in-frame ones; the method was immunoSEQ multiplex PCR. The sample shows tens of thousands of clones, over 65% of them seen only once. This material consisted of PBMCs, taken around atezolizumab (anti-PD-L1) treatment. The receptors stem from a man aged 60-69 years with urothelial cancer. Both conserved end residues are part of each CDR3. The D gene is left open where the match is weak. Clone sizes are given selectively: once, few, many, or a class where the clone is expanded.

DNA: TGTGCCAGCAGCCCGCCGGGACTAGCGTTCGGGAGGTACCAAGAGACCCAGTACTTC
CDR3: CASSPPGLAFGRYQETQYF
V: TRBV7-9
J: TRBJ2-5
size: .
D: TRBD2

DNA: TGTGCCAGCAGCTTAGCGGCGGGAGTCAATGAGCAGTTCTTC
CDR3: CASSLAAGVNEQFF
V: TRBV7-2
J: TRBJ2-1
size: .
D: TRBD2

DNA: TGTGCCAGCAGCCCCGGGGTCGGGCTAAACACTGAAGCTTTCTTT
CDR3: CASSPGVGLNTEAFF
V: TRBV7-9
J: TRBJ1-1
size: few
D: .

DNA: TGCGCCAGCGCCTCCGGGACAGGGTCCTACGAGCAGTACTTC
CDR3: CASASGTGSYEQYF
V: TRBV5-1
J: TRBJ2-7
size: .
D: TRBD1

DNA: TGTGCCAGCAGCTCCCAGGTCCTCTCTGGAAACACCATATATTTT
CDR3: CASSSQVLSGNTIYF
V: TRBV11-2
J: TRBJ1-3
size: .
D: .

DNA: TGCGCCAGCAGCTTGACCGCAGGGGATAACCAGCCCCAGCATTTT
CDR3: CASSLTAGDNQPQHF
V: TRBV5-1
J: TRBJ1-5
size: few
D: .

DNA: TGTGCCAGCAGCTCGGGACAGGCCAGAGAGACCCAGTACTTC
CDR3: CASSSGQARETQYF
V: TRBV11-2
J: TRBJ2-5
size: .
D: TRBD1

DNA: TGTGCCAGCAGTGACTCGCAACTAGCGGGAGATACGCAGTATTTT
CDR3: CASSDSQLAGDTQYF
V: TRBV6-4
J: TRBJ2-3
size: .
D: TRBD2

DNA: TGTGCCAGCAGCCCTACTAGCGGGGGGAGCACAGATACGCAGTATTTT
CDR3: CASSPTSGGSTDTQYF
V: TRBV5-4
J: TRBJ2-3
size: .
D: TRBD2

DNA: TGTGCCAGCAGCTGGGACTTAAATACTGAAGCTTTCTTT
CDR3: CASSWDLNTEAFF
V: TRBV7-2
J: TRBJ1-1
size: few
D: .

DNA: TGTGCCAGCAGCCAGGACAGGTCCTTACGCTATGGCTACACCTTC
CDR3: CASSQDRSLRYGYTF
V: TRBV6-5
J: TRBJ1-2
size: .
D: TRBD1

DNA: TGCAGCGCTGAGCCGGGGACAGGCCATATCAATGAGCAGTTCTTC
CDR3: CSAEPGTGHINEQFF
V: TRBV29-1
J: TRBJ2-1
size: .
D: TRBD1

DNA: TGTGCCAGTAGTAATGCGGCAGGGAGGAATCAGCCCCAGCATTTT
CDR3: CASSNAAGRNQPQHF
V: TRBV19
J: TRBJ1-5
size: .
D: .

DNA: TGTGCCACCAGCAGAAGAACAGGGGGTTATGGACTAGCGGGTTTAGTCGACCACGAGCAGTACTTC
CDR3: CATSRRTGGYGLAGLVDHEQYF
V: TRBV15
J: TRBJ2-7
size: .
D: TRBD2

DNA: TGCGCCAGCAGCCAAGTAGGGACAGACTTCCAAGAGACCCAGTACTTC
CDR3: CASSQVGTDFQETQYF
V: TRBV4-1
J: TRBJ2-5
size: .
D: TRBD1

DNA: TGTGCCAGCAACATAAGTCCCTACGAGCAGTACTTC
CDR3: CASNISPYEQYF
V: TRBV2
J: TRBJ2-7
size: few
D: .

DNA: TGCGCCAGCAGCTTGGCCTTCAGAGAGCAGTACTTC
CDR3: CASSLAFREQYF
V: TRBV5-1
J: TRBJ2-7
size: .
D: .

DNA: TGTGCCTGCCGACAGGGGCCGAAGGTGGTCGCTTTCTTT
CDR3: CACRQGPKVVAFF
V: TRBV30
J: TRBJ1-1
size: .
D: TRBD1

DNA: TGTGCCATCCAGACACTTAACACCGGGGAGCTGTTTTTT
CDR3: CAIQTLNTGELFF
V: TRBV10-3
J: TRBJ2-2
size: .
D: .

DNA: TGTGCCACCAGCAGGGGGACTAGCGGGAGCAGTGAGCAGTACTTC
CDR3: CATSRGTSGSSEQYF
V: TRBV15
J: TRBJ2-7
size: .
D: TRBD2

DNA: TGCGCCAGCAGCCCCGGGACTACACGCTACAATGAGCAGTTCTTC
CDR3: CASSPGTTRYNEQFF
V: TRBV5-1
J: TRBJ2-1
size: .
D: TRBD2

DNA: TGTGCCATCAGTGAGTCCTACACAGACAGGGTCGAGGGCTACACCTTC
CDR3: CAISESYTDRVEGYTF
V: TRBV10-3
J: TRBJ1-2
size: .
D: TRBD1

DNA: TGTGCCAGCAGCCAGGCCGGGACAGCCGGCTACGAGCAGTACTTC
CDR3: CASSQAGTAGYEQYF
V: TRBV5-4
J: TRBJ2-7
size: .
D: TRBD1

DNA: TGTGCCTGGGGACTAGCGGGGGGTATAGAGACCCAGTACTTC
CDR3: CAWGLAGGIETQYF
V: TRBV30
J: TRBJ2-5
size: .
D: TRBD2

DNA: TGCGCCAGCAGCTTGGGCGGCGGAGAGACCCAGTACTTC
CDR3: CASSLGGGETQYF
V: TRBV5-1
J: TRBJ2-5
size: few
D: .

DNA: TGTGCCAGCAGTTTCTACAGGGGGCGATTCGACGAGCAGTACTTC
CDR3: CASSFYRGRFDEQYF
V: TRBV27
J: TRBJ2-7
size: .
D: TRBD1

DNA: TGTGCCTGGAGTGTCGTCCGTGGGGCCAACGTCCTGACTTTC
CDR3: CAWSVVRGANVLTF
V: TRBV30
J: TRBJ2-6
size: .
D: .

DNA: TGTGCCATCACCCTGGACAGGATGAACACTGAAGCTTTCTTT
CDR3: CAITLDRMNTEAFF
V: TRBV10-3
J: TRBJ1-1
size: .
D: TRBD1

DNA: TGTGCCAGCAGTGAAGAACAGGGCGGCCTGTATGGCTACACCTTC
CDR3: CASSEEQGGLYGYTF
V: TRBV2
J: TRBJ1-2
size: .
D: .

DNA: TGTGCCAGCAGCTTGACAGAGGTAAATTCACCCCTCCACTTT
CDR3: CASSLTEVNSPLHF
V: TRBV2
J: TRBJ1-6
size: .
D: .

DNA: TGTGCCAGCACACGGGTGGTAGATACGCAGTATTTT
CDR3: CASTRVVDTQYF
V: TRBV2
J: TRBJ2-3
size: .
D: .

DNA: TGTGCCAGCAGCGCCGGGGGGAGCAATCAGCCCCAGCATTTT
CDR3: CASSAGGSNQPQHF
V: TRBV9
J: TRBJ1-5
size: .
D: .

DNA: TGTGCCAGCAGACTTATGAACTATGGCTACACCTTC
CDR3: CASRLMNYGYTF
V: TRBV2
J: TRBJ1-2
size: .
D: .

DNA: TGTGCCAGCAGCTTACAACTCAGGAAGTTCTTC
CDR3: CASSLQLRKFF
V: TRBV7-8
J: TRBJ2-1
size: .
D: .

DNA: TGTGCCATCAGTGAGCCCAGGACAGGTGGAGCAGATACGCAGTATTTT
CDR3: CAISEPRTGGADTQYF
V: TRBV10-3
J: TRBJ2-3
size: .
D: TRBD1

DNA: TGTGCCTGGAGCGGGGGTGGTTATAAGCCCCAGCATTTT
CDR3: CAWSGGGYKPQHF
V: TRBV30
J: TRBJ1-5
size: .
D: .

DNA: TGTGCCAGAGCCCCCCCCACCAGCGGCTATGGCTACACCTTC
CDR3: CARAPPTSGYGYTF
V: TRBV19
J: TRBJ1-2
size: .
D: .

DNA: TGTGCCAGCAGTCCGCCCGATTTTCGCGGGAGGGCCGGAAGGCAGTTCTTC
CDR3: CASSPPDFRGRAGRQFF
V: TRBV28
J: TRBJ2-1
size: once
D: TRBD2

DNA: TGTGCCTGGAGTGGGGACAGGGGGCGGCCCCAGCATTTT
CDR3: CAWSGDRGRPQHF
V: TRBV30
J: TRBJ1-5
size: few
D: TRBD1

DNA: TGCAGCTCTCGGGAGGGAGAGAACACTGAAGCTTTCTTT
CDR3: CSSREGENTEAFF
V: TRBV29-1
J: TRBJ1-1
size: .
D: .

DNA: TGCGCCAGCAGCCGCAGGGTTCAGGAGACGGCCGGGGAGCTGTTTTTT
CDR3: CASSRRVQETAGELFF
V: TRBV4-1
J: TRBJ2-2
size: once
D: .

DNA: TGTGCCACTAGTGGTACCCGAAACCCAGAAGCTTTCTTT
CDR3: CATSGTRNPEAFF
V: TRBV10-3
J: TRBJ1-1
size: .
D: .

DNA: TGTGCCTGGAGTCGGGGACTAGCGGGAGACAATGAGCAGTTCTTC
CDR3: CAWSRGLAGDNEQFF
V: TRBV30
J: TRBJ2-1
size: .
D: TRBD2

DNA: TGCGCCAGCAGCTCACGACAGGGCGGCACCGGGGAGCTGTTTTTT
CDR3: CASSSRQGGTGELFF
V: TRBV5-1
J: TRBJ2-2
size: .
D: TRBD1

DNA: TGTGCCATCAGTGACAGGGGGCGATCTGGAAACACCATATATTTT
CDR3: CAISDRGRSGNTIYF
V: TRBV10-3
J: TRBJ1-3
size: .
D: TRBD1

DNA: TGTGCCAGCAGTTGGGGACTAGTCTACGAGCAGTACTTC
CDR3: CASSWGLVYEQYF
V: TRBV27
J: TRBJ2-7
size: .
D: TRBD2

DNA: TGCGCCAGCAGCCAAGTTGTAGGGCGGGAGCTTACAGATACGCAGTATTTT
CDR3: CASSQVVGRELTDTQYF
V: TRBV4-1
J: TRBJ2-3
size: .
D: TRBD2

DNA: TGTGCCAGCAGCGCTGAACAGGGGGCAACTCAGCCCCAGCATTTT
CDR3: CASSAEQGATQPQHF
V: TRBV7-6
J: TRBJ1-5
size: .
D: TRBD1

DNA: TGTGCCAGCAGTTCTCACCGCACTGGTGGCTACACCTTC
CDR3: CASSSHRTGGYTF
V: TRBV28
J: TRBJ1-2
size: .
D: .

DNA: TGTGCCAGCAGCAAAATTATCGGGGAGAGTTTTGAAGGCTACGAGCAGTACTTC
CDR3: CASSKIIGESFEGYEQYF
V: TRBV21-1
J: TRBJ2-7
size: .
D: .

DNA: TGTGCCAGCAGCCCGGACAGGGGGCTTACAGATACGCAGTATTTT
CDR3: CASSPDRGLTDTQYF
V: TRBV11-2
J: TRBJ2-3
size: .
D: TRBD1

DNA: TGTGCCAGCAGCCTAGGGCAACCGAACACCGGGGAGCTGTTTTTT
CDR3: CASSLGQPNTGELFF
V: TRBV7-9
J: TRBJ2-2
size: .
D: .

DNA: TGTGCCAGCAGCCACCTAACTAGCGGGAGGGCCCAAGAGACCCAGTACTTC
CDR3: CASSHLTSGRAQETQYF
V: TRBV4-2
J: TRBJ2-5
size: .
D: TRBD2

DNA: TGTGCCAGCAGCTTAGCGCTTAGGGGTGAAGCTTTCTTT
CDR3: CASSLALRGEAFF
V: TRBV7-2
J: TRBJ1-1
size: .
D: .

DNA: TGTGCCAGCAGTTACTTCGGGACATTGGGAACTGAAGCTTTCTTT
CDR3: CASSYFGTLGTEAFF
V: TRBV6-6
J: TRBJ1-1
size: .
D: .

DNA: TGCGCCAGCAGCCAAGTCGGGACAGGACAGGAGCTTCTTGACGCTTTCTTT
CDR3: CASSQVGTGQELLDAFF
V: TRBV4-1
J: TRBJ1-1
size: .
D: TRBD1

DNA: TGTGCCAGCTCGTCCTCTCTGTTCGAGCAGTACTTC
CDR3: CASSSSLFEQYF
V: TRBV7-9
J: TRBJ2-7
size: once
D: .

DNA: TGTGCCAGCTCACCACGTGAACAGCCGAACACTGAAGCTTTCTTT
CDR3: CASSPREQPNTEAFF
V: TRBV18
J: TRBJ1-1
size: .
D: .

DNA: TGTGCCAGCAGCCCACAGGGGGGAAATGAAAAACTGTTTTTT
CDR3: CASSPQGGNEKLFF
V: TRBV9
J: TRBJ1-4
size: .
D: TRBD1